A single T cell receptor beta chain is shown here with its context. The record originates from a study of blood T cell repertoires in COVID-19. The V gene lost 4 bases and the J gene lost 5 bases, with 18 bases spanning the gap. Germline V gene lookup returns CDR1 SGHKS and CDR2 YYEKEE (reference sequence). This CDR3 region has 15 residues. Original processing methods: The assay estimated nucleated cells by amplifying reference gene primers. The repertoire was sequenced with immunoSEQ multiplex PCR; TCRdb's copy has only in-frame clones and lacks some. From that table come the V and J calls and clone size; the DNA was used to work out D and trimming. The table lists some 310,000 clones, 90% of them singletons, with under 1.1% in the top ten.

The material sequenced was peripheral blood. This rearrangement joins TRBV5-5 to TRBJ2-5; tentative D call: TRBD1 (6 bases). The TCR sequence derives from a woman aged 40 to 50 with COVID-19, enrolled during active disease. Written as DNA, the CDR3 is TGTGCCAGCAGCCCTCGAACAGGGTATGGCGAGACCCAGTACTTC. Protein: CASSPRTGYGETQYF.